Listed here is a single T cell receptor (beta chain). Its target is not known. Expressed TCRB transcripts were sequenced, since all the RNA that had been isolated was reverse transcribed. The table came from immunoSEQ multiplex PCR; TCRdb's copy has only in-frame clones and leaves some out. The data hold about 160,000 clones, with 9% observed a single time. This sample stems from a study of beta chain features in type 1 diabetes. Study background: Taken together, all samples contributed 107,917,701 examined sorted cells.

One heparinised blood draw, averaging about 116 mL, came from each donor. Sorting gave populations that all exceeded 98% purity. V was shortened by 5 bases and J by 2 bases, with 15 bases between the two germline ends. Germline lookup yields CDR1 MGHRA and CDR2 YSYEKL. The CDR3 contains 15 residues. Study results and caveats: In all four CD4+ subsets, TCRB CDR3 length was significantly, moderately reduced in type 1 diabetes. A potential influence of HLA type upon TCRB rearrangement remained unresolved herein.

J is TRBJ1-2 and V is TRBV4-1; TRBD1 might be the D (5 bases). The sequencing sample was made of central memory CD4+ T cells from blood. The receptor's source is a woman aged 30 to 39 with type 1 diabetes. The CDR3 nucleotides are TGCGCCAGCAGCGAGGACACAGATCCAAACTATGGCTACACCTTC. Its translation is CASSEDTDPNYGYTF.